This T cell receptor (beta chain) was sequenced for a study of T cell repertoires and HLA-DP antigens. About this clone: Its cognate antigen is unknown.

The CDR3 spans 16 residues. V lost 4 bases to trimming and J lost 4 bases, with 19 bases between them. The V gene's germline CDR1 is SGHTA and CDR2 FQGTGA. Assay used: immunoSEQ multiplex PCR; TCRdb lists only in-frame clones, some missing. The sample yields more than 90,000 clones, approximately 92% seen once. The chain is built from TRBV7-3 and TRBJ1-2, with D perhaps TRBD1 (5 bases). The receptor was isolated from a woman under 30 in good health and CMV-seronegative. Specimen: CD4+ T cells from PBMCs. CDR3: CASSSRGGTPSYGYTF. The DNA for the CDR3 is TGTGCCAGCAGCTCCCGTGGCGGGACTCCGTCCTATGGCTACACCTTC.